The clone carrying this T cell receptor beta chain was observed once. The antigen remains unidentified. Reverse transcription of roughly 0.5 to 1 ug RNA was carried out with random hexamers. The CDR3 of TCR beta was amplified by immunoSEQ multiplex PCR across 54 Vbeta and 13 Jbeta. Via MiXCR, TCRdb re-called the immunoSEQ multiplex PCR reads, giving one row per CDR3 protein. Of almost 450,000 distinct CDR3 sequences in the sample, 75% to 90% were seen once. This CDR3 comprises 14 residues. The germline gives CDR1 MNHEY, CDR2 SVGAGI. V shed 2 bases and J shed 2 bases, with 10 bases lying between them. The entry originates in a study of CD8 T cells in Susac syndrome. Findings of the study overall: It was acknowledged in the study that the number of individuals who were included in its TCR sequencing and HLA analysis was relatively small.

This chain uses TRBV6-5 with TRBJ2-7; D unresolved. The sequence derives from a human donor with multiple sclerosis. The specimen sequenced was CD8+ T cells from PBMCs. CDR3 sequence: CASSYGSRTYEQYF. The CDR3 DNA follows: TGTGCCAGCAGTTACGGCAGCCGAACCTACGAGCAGTACTTC.